Listed below are T cell receptor beta chains from one sample, sequenced in a study of blood T cell repertoires in COVID-19. Here immunoSEQ multiplex PCR was the method, and the copy in TCRdb shows in-frame clones only, minus some. This sample yields 110,000 or so clones, of which 85% are seen a single time; about 12% belongs to the top ten. The sample comprised peripheral blood. The receptors come from a human donor in a cohort sampled during active COVID-19. CDR3s include the opening cysteine and the closing phenylalanine or tryptophan. A D gene is named only where the DNA matches it firmly. Rows give clone size only sometimes, using once, few, many, or a class for an expanded clone.

V gene	J gene	D gene	clone size	CDR3 protein	CDR3 DNA
TRBV27	TRBJ2-1	TRBD2	-	CASSPRWGGRDEQFF	TGTGCCAGCAGCCCCCGCTGGGGGGGTCGAGATGAGCAGTTCTTC
TRBV29-1	TRBJ1-2	-	once	CSVPGQGGGGYTF	TGCAGCGTACCGGGACAAGGAGGTGGTGGCTACACCTTC
TRBV11-1	TRBJ2-1	TRBD1	-	CASSLASTGILYNEQFF	TGTGCCAGCAGCTTAGCCTCGACAGGGATCCTTTACAATGAGCAGTTCTTC
TRBV30	TRBJ2-5	-	-	CACPWGNQETQYF	TGTGCCTGCCCGTGGGGCAACCAAGAGACCCAGTACTTC
TRBV18	TRBJ1-5	TRBD1	-	CASSTGQGNQPQHF	TGTGCCAGCTCCACGGGACAGGGGAATCAGCCCCAGCATTTT
TRBV6-4	TRBJ2-3	-	once	CASSDSGRRAIDTQYF	TGTGCCAGCAGTGACTCTGGCAGGCGCGCGATAGATACGCAGTATTTT
TRBV19	TRBJ1-5	-	-	CASSMLHEGEPQHF	TGTGCCAGTAGTATGTTGCACGAAGGGGAGCCCCAGCATTTT
TRBV6-5	TRBJ1-1	-	-	CATRQDHGPEAFF	TGTGCCACAAGACAGGACCATGGGCCTGAAGCTTTCTTT
TRBV14	TRBJ2-1	TRBD2	-	CASNHYSSGGYNEQFF	TGTGCCAGCAATCATTATTCCAGCGGGGGTTACAATGAGCAGTTCTTC
TRBV6-2/TRBV6-3	TRBJ2-1	-	-	CASSYLPLGLSYNEQFF	TGTGCCAGCAGTTACTTACCCCTAGGTCTCTCCTACAATGAGCAGTTCTTC
TRBV2	TRBJ2-5	-	-	CASSLGWETQYF	TGTGCCAGCAGTCTGGGCTGGGAGACCCAGTACTTC
TRBV29-1	TRBJ2-7	TRBD1	-	CSVGSQGVEQYF	TGCAGCGTTGGATCTCAGGGGGTAGAGCAGTACTTC
TRBV6-2/TRBV6-3	TRBJ2-3	TRBD2	-	CASSLGLAGGPSDTQYF	TGTGCCAGCAGTTTGGGACTAGCGGGGGGGCCGTCAGATACGCAGTATTTT
TRBV29-1	TRBJ1-2	-	-	CSVEAGSNLYGYTF	TGCAGCGTTGAAGCAGGCAGTAACTTATATGGCTACACCTTC
TRBV7-2	TRBJ2-7	-	-	CASSALRQSEQYF	TGTGCCAGCAGCGCCCTCCGACAGAGCGAGCAGTACTTC
TRBV11-2	TRBJ1-1	-	-	CASSLHPQTEAFF	TGTGCCAGCAGCTTACACCCACAGACTGAAGCTTTCTTT
TRBV5-1	TRBJ1-2	TRBD1	-	CASSFSGGNGYGYTF	TGCGCCAGCAGCTTCTCAGGGGGTAATGGCTATGGCTACACCTTC
TRBV11-2	TRBJ1-1	-	-	CASSYPGGVAEAFF	TGTGCCAGCAGTTACCCGGGGGGGGTGGCTGAAGCTTTCTTT
TRBV6-5	TRBJ2-7	TRBD2	-	CASRERGPYEQYF	TGTGCCAGCAGAGAGCGGGGACCCTACGAGCAGTACTTC
TRBV15	TRBJ2-1	TRBD2	-	CATRYGGGIYEQFF	TGTGCCACCCGATACGGGGGGGGGATCTATGAGCAGTTCTTC
TRBV24-1	TRBJ2-3	TRBD2	-	CATSGTSGAPGTQYF	TGTGCCACCAGTGGTACTAGCGGGGCCCCAGGTACGCAGTATTTT
TRBV3-1/TRBV3-2	TRBJ2-5	-	-	CASSHQGSETQYF	TGTGCCAGCAGCCATCAGGGGAGTGAGACCCAGTACTTC
TRBV6-5	TRBJ2-7	TRBD2	-	CASSYSGGVSYEQYF	TGTGCCAGCAGTTACTCCGGGGGGGTGTCCTACGAGCAGTACTTC
TRBV6-2/TRBV6-3	TRBJ1-5	-	-	CASSYGGKGLALTPLNQPQHF	TGTGCCAGCAGTTATGGGGGTAAGGGACTAGCCCTCACTCCCCTTAATCAGCCCCAGCATTTT
TRBV24-1	TRBJ2-7	TRBD2	-	CATSAAGGLEQYF	TGTGCCACCAGTGCCGCGGGGGGGCTCGAGCAGTACTTC
TRBV27	TRBJ2-7	TRBD1	few	CASSLSWDRVAHEQYF	TGTGCCAGCAGTTTATCATGGGACAGGGTTGCGCACGAGCAGTACTTC
TRBV7-2	TRBJ2-6	-	-	CASSLKRWDTVGGANVLTF	TGTGCCAGCAGCCTCAAAAGGTGGGACACCGTCGGTGGGGCCAACGTCCTGACTTTC
TRBV7-9	TRBJ1-2	-	-	CASSLALGSHGYGYTF	TGTGCCAGCAGCTTAGCGCTTGGGAGTCACGGCTATGGCTACACCTTC
TRBV7-9	TRBJ2-4	-	-	CASSKGGLAKNIQYF	TGTGCCAGCAGCAAAGGGGGACTAGCCAAAAACATTCAGTACTTC
TRBV27	TRBJ2-1	TRBD1	-	CAIRQGRYNEQFF	TGTGCCATCCGACAGGGGAGGTACAATGAGCAGTTCTTC
TRBV19	TRBJ2-5	TRBD1	-	CASKFGTGKYQETQYF	TGTGCCAGTAAATTCGGGACAGGAAAGTACCAAGAGACCCAGTACTTC
TRBV10-3	TRBJ2-5	-	-	CAISESLGGQETQYF	TGTGCCATCAGTGAGTCCCTCGGGGGTCAAGAGACCCAGTACTTC
TRBV11-2	TRBJ2-1	TRBD1	many	CASSPRTGHITNEQFF	TGTGCCAGCAGCCCGCGGACAGGCCATATAACCAATGAGCAGTTCTTC
TRBV28	TRBJ1-5	-	-	CASSLQASNQPQHF	TGTGCCAGCAGTCTCCAGGCTAGCAATCAGCCCCAGCATTTT
TRBV7-7	TRBJ2-1	-	-	CASSLGAGVEQFF	TGTGCCAGCAGCTTAGGGGCCGGGGTGGAGCAGTTCTTC
TRBV27	TRBJ1-4	TRBD1	-	CASSSLGQGDEKLFF	TGTGCCAGCAGTTCCCTCGGACAGGGGGATGAAAAACTGTTTTTT
TRBV12-5	TRBJ1-1	-	-	CASGLVGQSLGVTEAFF	TGTGCTAGTGGTTTGGTAGGACAGAGTCTAGGTGTCACTGAAGCTTTCTTT
TRBV6-2/TRBV6-3	TRBJ1-5	TRBD1	-	CASSLAGTGDQPQHF	TGTGCCAGCAGCCTCGCTGGGACAGGTGATCAGCCCCAGCATTTT
TRBV27	TRBJ2-1	-	-	CASSLGGGAINEQFF	TGTGCCAGCAGTTTAGGAGGGGGCGCGATCAATGAGCAGTTCTTC
TRBV18	TRBJ2-5	TRBD2	-	CASSPPNGWGGSQETQYF	TGTGCCAGCTCACCACCTAACGGGTGGGGGGGATCTCAAGAGACCCAGTACTTC
TRBV12-5	TRBJ1-1	TRBD1	-	CASGGPGQYTEAFF	TGTGCTAGTGGTGGCCCGGGACAGTACACTGAAGCTTTCTTT
TRBV6-5	TRBJ2-7	-	-	CASSYGQFYEQYF	TGTGCCAGCAGTTACGGGCAGTTCTACGAGCAGTACTTC
TRBV3-1/TRBV3-2	TRBJ2-2	TRBD2	-	CASSLAGGSTGELFF	TGTGCCAGCAGTTTAGCGGGGGGGTCCACCGGGGAGCTGTTTTTT
TRBV6-2/TRBV6-3	TRBJ2-1	TRBD2	-	CASSYSGGGGFEQFF	TGTGCCAGCAGTTACAGTGGCGGGGGAGGCTTTGAGCAGTTCTTC
TRBV30	TRBJ2-3	TRBD2	-	CAWSGTSSPTDTQYF	TGTGCCTGGAGTGGGACTAGCAGCCCCACAGATACGCAGTATTTT